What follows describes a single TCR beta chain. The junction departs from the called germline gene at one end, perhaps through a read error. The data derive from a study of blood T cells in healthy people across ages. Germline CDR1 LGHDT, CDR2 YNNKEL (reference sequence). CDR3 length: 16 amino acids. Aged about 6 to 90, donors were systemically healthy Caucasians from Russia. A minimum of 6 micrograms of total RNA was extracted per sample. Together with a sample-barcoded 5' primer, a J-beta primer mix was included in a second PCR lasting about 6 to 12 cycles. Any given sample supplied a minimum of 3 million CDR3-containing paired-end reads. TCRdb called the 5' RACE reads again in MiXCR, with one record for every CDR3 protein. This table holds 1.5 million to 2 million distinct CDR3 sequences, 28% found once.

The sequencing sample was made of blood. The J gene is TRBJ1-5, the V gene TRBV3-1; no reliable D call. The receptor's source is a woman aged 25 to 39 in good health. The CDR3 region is CACSQGSKVANQPQHF. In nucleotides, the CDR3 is TGTGCCTGCAGCCAAGGCTCCAAGGTGGCCAATCAGCCCCAGCATTTT.